Described below is a single TCR beta chain sequence and its context. This specimen comes from a study of blood T cell repertoires in COVID-19. Across the study: The origin of the acute and convalescent COVID-19 samples was the United States, Italy and Spain. Nucleic acid was either cDNA or gDNA, and it came from T cells, B-cell-depleted T cells, or PBMCs.

In the source study's methods: The assay estimated nucleated cells by amplifying reference gene primers. The data were produced by immunoSEQ multiplex PCR, yet TCRdb's version contains in-frame clones alone and is incomplete. The V and J calls and clone size are taken from that table; D and trimming were inferred from the DNA. The sample has about 160,000 clones; around 84% are singletons. Seattle's enrolled individuals joined amid active infection and were then monitored longitudinally. This receptor was identified in a woman aged 45-65 years with COVID-19, enrolled during active disease. Sequencing was carried out using peripheral blood.

CDR3 in DNA: TGTGCCTGGATGAGGGGGACGAACACTGAAGCTTTCTTT. Translated, it gives CAWMRGTNTEAFF. The chain carries TRBV30 and TRBJ1-1, with TRBD1 as a possible D gene (6 bases). V was shortened by 4 bases and J by 1 base, with 10 bases between the two germline ends. The V gene's germline CDR1 is GTSNPN and CDR2 SVGIG (reference sequence). The CDR3 runs 13 residues.